These T cell receptor beta chains were read from a single sample in a study of cytomegalovirus exposure and HLA in healthy donors. This table comes from immunoSEQ multiplex PCR, and its TCRdb copy is limited to in-frame clones, with some not included. The sample includes around 200,000 clones, approximately 59% of them seen just once. Sample: PBMCs. The origin of the receptors is a man in his forties or fifties in good health and CMV-seronegative. The conserved cysteine and the conserved F or W are not part of the CDR3 here. The D gene is left open where the match is weak.

v_call d_call cdr3_aa
TRBV29-1 TRBD2 SVEGEREGYEQY
TRBV30 TRBD2 AWSVIRGGPDTQY
TRBV5-1 TRBD2 ASSLELAGYQETQY
TRBV4-1 TRBD2 ASSQDRTSGGANEQF
TRBV25-1 TRBD1 ASSEYGTGVNEQF
TRBV19 - ASSRTGTANNEQF
TRBV2 - ASSFYDTQY
TRBV6-5 - ASSYSFQDTQY
TRBV6-1 - ASSERPGAF
TRBV11-2 - ASSWGRGGTEAF
TRBV6-1 TRBD2 ASSVELAVGETQY
TRBV4-1 TRBD1 ASSQATGANTGELF
TRBV19 - ASGQRNQPQH
TRBV30 TRBD2 AWSLTSGTYQETQY
TRBV6-6 TRBD1 ASTLVDRDTEAF
TRBV7-8 TRBD2 ASSLVAGSYNEQF
TRBV11-3 TRBD1 ASRRTGVAGELF
TRBV19 - ASSSQRRSTDTQY
TRBV10-2 TRBD1 ATLRRGTGAFYEQY
TRBV7-6 - ASSLRPGEQY
TRBV7-2 TRBD1 ASSARGQGVRDTQY
TRBV4-2 - ASSQDRAGNTIY
TRBV29-1 TRBD1 SVRQGGDGSNQPQH
TRBV5-1 - ASSLTGVERGNQPQH
TRBV13 TRBD2 ASSPRGQGTSGSSYNEQF
TRBV19 TRBD1 ASRSGGQGKPYSDTQY
TRBV19 - ASSLQGSNEKLF
TRBV7-9 - ASSLAMEGQPQH
TRBV18 TRBD1 ASSPLWTGGTDTQY
TRBV5-1 - ASSWAQGSYEQY
TRBV10-3 TRBD1 AISAPDRGGYGYT
TRBV6-5 TRBD1 ASSYSGTGGRGYT
TRBV29-1 TRBD1 SPVETGGKYSNQPQH
TRBV7-2 - ASSFDGSPSTDTQY
TRBV12-5 TRBD1 ASGTGQKTGGSYNEQF
TRBV18 TRBD1 ASSLNPGTDYEQY
TRBV5-1 - ASSLDGDSNQPQH
TRBV10-3 TRBD1 AISPGQDTDTQY
TRBV6-1 - ASVYTRSAEQY
TRBV7-2 - ASRAGLAKNIQY
TRBV30 - AWRNGNLAKNIQY
TRBV27 TRBD1 ASRGQKNEKLF